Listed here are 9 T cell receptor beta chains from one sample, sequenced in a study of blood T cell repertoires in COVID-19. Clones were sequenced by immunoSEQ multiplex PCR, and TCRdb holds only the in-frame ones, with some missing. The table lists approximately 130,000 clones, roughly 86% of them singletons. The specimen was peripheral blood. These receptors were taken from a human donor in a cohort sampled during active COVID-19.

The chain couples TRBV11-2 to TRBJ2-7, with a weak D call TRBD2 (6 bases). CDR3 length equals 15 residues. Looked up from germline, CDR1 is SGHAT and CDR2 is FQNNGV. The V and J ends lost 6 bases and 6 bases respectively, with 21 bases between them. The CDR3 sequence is CASRFRPNGDSEQYF. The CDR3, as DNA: TGTGCCAGCAGGTTCCGACCGAATGGGGACTCCGAGCAGTACTTC.

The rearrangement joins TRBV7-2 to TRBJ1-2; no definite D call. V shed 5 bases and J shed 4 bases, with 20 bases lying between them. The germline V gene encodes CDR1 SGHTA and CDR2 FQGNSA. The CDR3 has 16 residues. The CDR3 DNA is TGTGCCAGCAGCCCCCCTGGGCGGGGTACGGGCTATGGCTACACCTTC. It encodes CASSPPGRGTGYGYTF. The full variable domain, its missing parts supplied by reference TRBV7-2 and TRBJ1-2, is GAGVSQSPSNKVTEKGKDVELRCDPISGHTALYWYRQSLGQGLEFLIYFQGNSAPDKSGLPSDRFSAERTGGSVSTLTIQRTQQEDSAVYLCASSPPGRGTGYGYTFGSGTRLTVV.

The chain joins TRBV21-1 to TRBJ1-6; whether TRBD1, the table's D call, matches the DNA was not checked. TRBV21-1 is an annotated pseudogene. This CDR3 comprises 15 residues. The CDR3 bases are TGTGCCAGCAGCAAAGTACAGGGACCCAATTCACCCCTCCACTTT. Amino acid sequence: CASSKVQGPNSPLHF.

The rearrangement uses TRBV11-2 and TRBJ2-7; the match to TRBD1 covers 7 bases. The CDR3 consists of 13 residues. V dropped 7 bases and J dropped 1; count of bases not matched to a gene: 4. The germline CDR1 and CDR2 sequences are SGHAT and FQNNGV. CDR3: CASIGQASYEQYF. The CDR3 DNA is TGTGCCAGCATCGGACAGGCGTCCTACGAGCAGTACTTC.

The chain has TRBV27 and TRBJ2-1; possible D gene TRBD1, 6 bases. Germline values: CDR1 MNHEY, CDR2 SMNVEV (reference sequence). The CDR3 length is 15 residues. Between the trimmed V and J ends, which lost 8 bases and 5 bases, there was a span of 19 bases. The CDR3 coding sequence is TGTGCCAGCCGGATTGAGGGACAAAGACACAATGAGCAGTTCTTC. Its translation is CASRIEGQRHNEQFF.

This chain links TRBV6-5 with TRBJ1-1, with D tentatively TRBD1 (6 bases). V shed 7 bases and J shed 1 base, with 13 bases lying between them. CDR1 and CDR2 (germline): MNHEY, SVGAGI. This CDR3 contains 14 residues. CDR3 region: CASTTLGANTEAFF. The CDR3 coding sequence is TGTGCCAGCACCACTCTGGGGGCGAACACTGAAGCTTTCTTT.

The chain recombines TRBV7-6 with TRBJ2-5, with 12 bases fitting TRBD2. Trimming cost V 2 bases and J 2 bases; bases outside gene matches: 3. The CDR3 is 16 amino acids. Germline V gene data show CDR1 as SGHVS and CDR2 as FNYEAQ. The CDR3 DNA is TGTGCCAGCAGCTTAATGACTAGCGGGGGACAAGAGACCCAGTACTTC. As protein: CASSLMTSGGQETQYF.

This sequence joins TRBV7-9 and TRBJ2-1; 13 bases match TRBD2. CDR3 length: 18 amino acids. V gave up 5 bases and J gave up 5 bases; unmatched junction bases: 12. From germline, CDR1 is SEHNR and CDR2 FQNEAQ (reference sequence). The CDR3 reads CASSAQLTSGGADNEQFF. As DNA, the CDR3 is TGTGCCAGCAGCGCCCAACTCACTAGCGGGGGGGCGGACAATGAGCAGTTCTTC.

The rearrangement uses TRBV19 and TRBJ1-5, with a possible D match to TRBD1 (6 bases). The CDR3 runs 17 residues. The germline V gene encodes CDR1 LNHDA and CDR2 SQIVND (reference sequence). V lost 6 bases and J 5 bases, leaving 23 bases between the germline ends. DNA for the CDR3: TGTGCCAGTAGATACGAAAGGGGGGGCTGGGGAGATCAGCCCCAGCATTTT. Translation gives CASRYERGGWGDQPQHF. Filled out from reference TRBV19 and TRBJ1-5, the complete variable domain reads DGGITQSPKYLFRKEGQNVTLSCEQNLNHDAMYWYRQDPGQGLRLIYYSQIVNDFQKGDIAEGYSVSREKKESFPLTVTSAQKNPTAFYLCASRYERGGWGDQPQHFGDGTRLSIL.